What follows is one T cell receptor beta chain and its context. Using immunoSEQ multiplex PCR, the repertoire was profiled, and TCRdb retains in-frame clones only, with some absent. The data show under 35,000 clones, with over 75% seen just once and 6% to 7.5% held by the top ten. The entry originates in a study of T cell changes during pregnancy in multiple sclerosis. CDR3 size: 14 residues. V was cut by 1 base and J by 4 bases, with 8 bases left in between. Germline-derived CDR1 and CDR2 are MGHDK and SYGVNS. The sequence derives from a female donor with multiple sclerosis, enrolled in a pregnancy study. Sequencing used CD8+ T cells from peripheral blood mononuclear cells, obtained in the second trimester of pregnancy. The chain carries TRBV25-1 and TRBJ2-1; weak D call: TRBD1 (6 bases). The CDR3 region has the DNA TGTGCCAGCAGTGAATGGACAGATTACAATGAGCAGTTCTTC. Translated, it gives CASSEWTDYNEQFF.